This is a list of T cell receptor beta chains from one sample in a study of shared clonotypes between healthy human individuals. TCRdb keeps only in-frame clones here, not all; method: immunoSEQ multiplex PCR. Here the sample spans approximately 350,000 clones, 96% being singletons. The specimen sequenced was memory CD8+ T cells sorted from blood. These receptors originate from a man aged 25 to 45 in good health. Both conserved end residues are part of each CDR3. Each record gives: V gene, clone size, J gene, D gene, CDR3 protein, CDR3 DNA. The D gene is left open where the match is weak. Only part of the rows carry a size: once, few, many, or a class if the clone is expanded.

TRBV5-1,NA,TRBJ2-3,NA,CASTPTPGADTQYF,TGCGCCAGCACCCCAACCCCCGGGGCAGATACGCAGTATTTT
TRBV27,NA,TRBJ2-7,NA,CASSLRTVPYEQYF,TGTGCCAGCAGTTTAAGGACAGTCCCCTACGAGCAGTACTTC
TRBV10-2,NA,TRBJ2-3,TRBD2,CASRLAGSDTQYF,TGCGCCAGCAGGTTAGCGGGATCAGATACGCAGTATTTT
TRBV6-5,NA,TRBJ1-2,NA,CASSYSFGGYGYTF,TGTGCCAGCAGTTACTCCTTTGGGGGGTATGGCTACACCTTC
TRBV27,NA,TRBJ1-1,NA,CASSLSEWGMNTEAFF,TGTGCCAGCAGTTTATCCGAATGGGGAATGAACACTGAAGCTTTCTTT
TRBV5-4,once,TRBJ2-7,TRBD2,CASSLAGLDYSEQYF,TGTGCCAGCAGCTTGGCGGGACTAGACTATAGCGAGCAGTACTTC
TRBV6-1,NA,TRBJ2-1,NA,CASGRNEQFF,TGTGCCAGCGGGAGGAATGAGCAGTTCTTC
TRBV27,NA,TRBJ1-5,NA,CASSFGGPNQPQHF,TGTGCCAGCAGTTTCGGGGGTCCCAATCAGCCCCAGCATTTT
TRBV20-1,NA,TRBJ2-1,NA,CSARGIVEQFF,TGCAGTGCTAGAGGTATTGTTGAGCAGTTCTTC
TRBV5-4,NA,TRBJ2-7,TRBD1,CASSLARTGGYEQYF,TGTGCCAGCAGCTTGGCCCGGACAGGGGGCTACGAGCAGTACTTC
TRBV4-1,NA,TRBJ2-1,TRBD2,CASSQDGGVNEQFF,TGCGCCAGCAGCCAAGATGGGGGGGTCAATGAGCAGTTCTTC
TRBV2,NA,TRBJ2-5,NA,CASSELRTQYF,TGTGCCAGCAGTGAACTTCGGACCCAGTACTTC
TRBV5-1,NA,TRBJ2-5,NA,CASSLESETQYF,TGCGCCAGCAGCTTGGAAAGTGAGACCCAGTACTTC
TRBV10-3,NA,TRBJ2-7,TRBD2,CAISGYGASGGILQYF,TGTGCCATCAGTGGTTACGGAGCTAGCGGGGGAATCCTCCAGTACTTC
TRBV5-8,NA,TRBJ2-6,NA,CASSLGVGLSGANVLTF,TGTGCCAGCAGCTTGGGTGTGGGGCTCTCTGGGGCCAACGTCCTGACTTTC
TRBV2,NA,TRBJ2-7,TRBD2,CASRATSVYEQYF,TGTGCCAGCAGGGCCACTAGCGTCTACGAGCAGTACTTC
TRBV6-5,NA,TRBJ2-7,TRBD2,CASSLNSGRSYEQYF,TGTGCCAGCAGCCTAAATAGCGGGAGGTCCTACGAGCAGTACTTC
TRBV7-8,NA,TRBJ1-1,NA,CASLQGRVGRNTEAFF,TGTGCCAGCTTGCAGGGGCGCGTAGGTCGGAACACTGAAGCTTTCTTT
TRBV28,NA,TRBJ2-3,NA,CASSYTRYTGPSTDTQYF,TGTGCCAGCAGTTATACTAGATACACGGGGCCTAGCACAGATACGCAGTATTTT
TRBV6-5,NA,TRBJ2-5,NA,CASYDGFQETQYF,TGTGCCAGCTACGACGGATTCCAAGAGACCCAGTACTTC
TRBV6-1,NA,TRBJ2-5,TRBD2,CASRAATGGRETQYF,TGTGCCAGCCGTGCGGCAACGGGGGGAAGAGAGACCCAGTACTTC
TRBV28,NA,TRBJ2-2,TRBD1,CASRVPRGRPGELFF,TGTGCCAGCAGAGTACCCAGGGGGCGGCCCGGGGAGCTGTTTTTT
TRBV9,NA,TRBJ2-7,NA,CASSVGSYEQYF,TGTGCCAGCAGCGTAGGGTCCTACGAGCAGTACTTC
TRBV15,NA,TRBJ1-4,NA,CATSRARGGNEKLFF,TGTGCCACCAGCAGAGCTCGGGGAGGGAATGAAAAACTGTTTTTT
TRBV5-1,NA,TRBJ2-7,NA,CASSRTGISSYEQYF,TGCGCCAGCAGCCGAACGGGGATAAGCTCCTACGAGCAGTACTTC
TRBV11-3,NA,TRBJ2-3,TRBD2,CASSIGGGTDTQYF,TGTGCCAGCAGCATCGGGGGGGGCACAGATACGCAGTATTTT
TRBV7-2,NA,TRBJ2-7,TRBD1,CASSPAGTGPYEQYF,TGTGCCAGCAGCCCCGCCGGGACAGGGCCCTACGAGCAGTACTTC
TRBV19,NA,TRBJ2-3,TRBD2,CASRLAGADTQYF,TGTGCCAGTAGACTAGCGGGAGCAGATACGCAGTATTTT
TRBV19,NA,TRBJ2-1,TRBD2,CASSPQQGTSGRAAYNEQFF,TGTGCCAGTAGTCCCCAACAAGGGACTAGCGGGAGGGCCGCATACAATGAGCAGTTCTTC
TRBV2,NA,TRBJ2-7,TRBD1,CATRDRNEQYF,TGTGCCACCCGGGACAGGAACGAGCAGTACTTC
TRBV25-1,NA,TRBJ2-7,TRBD2,CASRLAGGYEQYF,TGTGCCAGCAGATTAGCGGGCGGCTACGAGCAGTACTTC
TRBV28,NA,TRBJ2-7,TRBD1,CASSPGTGGYEQYF,TGTGCCAGCAGTCCAGGGACAGGGGGCTACGAGCAGTACTTC
TRBV28,NA,TRBJ1-5,NA,CASSLWGDRSNQPQHF,TGTGCCAGCAGTTTATGGGGGGACCGTAGCAATCAGCCCCAGCATTTT
TRBV15,NA,TRBJ2-2,TRBD1,CATSRDLQGAGELFF,TGTGCCACCAGCAGAGATCTTCAGGGGGCCGGGGAGCTGTTTTTT
TRBV27,NA,TRBJ1-1,TRBD1,CASSPHRGPNTEAFF,TGTGCCAGCAGTCCCCACAGGGGCCCGAACACTGAAGCTTTCTTT
TRBV13,NA,TRBJ1-3,NA,CASSKGHPGLLSGNTIYF,TGTGCCAGCAGCAAAGGGCACCCGGGACTTCTCTCTGGAAACACCATATATTTT